This T cell receptor beta chain was sequenced in a study of identical twins. The germline gives CDR1 SGHTA, CDR2 FQGNSA. V gave up 5 bases and J gave up 3 bases, with 19 bases separating them. This CDR3 spans 16 amino acids. This clonotype was recorded a few times. MiXCR, applied by TCRdb to the 5' RACE reads, yields one record per CDR3 protein. The data contain 1.5 million or so distinct CDR3 sequences, roughly 35% of them singletons. The rearrangement joins TRBV7-2 to TRBJ1-2; a possible D gene is TRBD1 (6 bases). The source of this sequence is a newborn girl in good health. The sequenced sample was cord blood. The chain's CDR3 is CASSPRGGGPDYGYTF. As DNA, the CDR3 is TGTGCCAGCAGCCCAAGAGGCGGGGGGCCTGACTATGGCTACACCTTC.